Following are 21 T cell receptor beta chains from one sample sequenced in a study of blood T cell repertoires in COVID-19. TCRdb's table, derived via immunoSEQ multiplex PCR, lists solely in-frame clones and lacks some. The repertoire has 220,000 or so clones, approximately 86% of them found once; the top ten carry roughly 14%. The sequenced sample was PBMCs or T cells enriched from blood (not recorded which). These receptors were obtained from a woman aged 50 to 65 with acute COVID-19.

V and J are TRBV27 and TRBJ2-7; tentative D call: TRBD1 (7 bases). From germline, CDR1 is MNHEY and CDR2 SMNVEV (reference sequence). The germline V and J ends were trimmed by 5 bases and 5 bases, with 16 bases remaining between them. The length of the CDR3 is 14 residues. The CDR3 region has the DNA TGTGCCAGCAGTCCGAAGCAGGGGGGCGACGAGCAGTACTTC. Encoded protein: CASSPKQGGDEQYF.

The V call is TRBV5-6, the J call TRBJ1-4; 7 bases align to TRBD1. This CDR3 comprises 17 residues. V lost 4 bases and J lost 2; bases outside the gene matches: 11. From germline, CDR1 is SGHDT and CDR2 YYEEEE. CDR3 DNA: TGTGCCAGCAGCCCCCGGCCGAGGGGGCTTACTAATGAAAAACTGTTTTTT. It specifies CASSPRPRGLTNEKLFF.

The chain couples TRBV28 to TRBJ2-1; 10 bases align to TRBD1. Germline values: CDR1 MDHEN, CDR2 SYDVKM. The V gene end was trimmed by 8 bases and the J gene end by 5 bases; junction bases not matched to a gene: 9. The CDR3 has 15 residues. The CDR3 bases are TGTGCCAGCGGGACAGGGGCTCTCCTTAACAATGAGCAGTTCTTC. It specifies CASGTGALLNNEQFF.

J is TRBJ2-1 and V is TRBV5-5; 8 nucleotides match TRBD2. The CDR3 covers 15 residues. CDR1 and CDR2 from the germline V gene are SGHKS and YYEKEE (reference sequence). Trimming cost V 5 bases and J 3 bases; bases outside gene matches: 7. The CDR3 DNA sequence: TGTGCCAGCAGTAGGAGCGGGAGTCGCTACAATGAGCAGTTCTTC. Its protein product is CASSRSGSRYNEQFF.

The rearrangement uses TRBV5-4 and TRBJ2-1, with a possible D match to TRBD2 (5 bases). The CDR3 loop spans 15 amino acids. V lost 6 bases, J lost 0 bases, and 13 bases lay in between. CDR1 and CDR2 (germline): SGHNT, YYREEE (reference sequence). The CDR3 coding sequence is TGTGCCAGCACCAAACCGGGGAGCTCCTACAATGAGCAGTTCTTC. Its translation: CASTKPGSSYNEQFF.

The gene calls are TRBV6-2 or TRBV6-3 and TRBJ2-7; 10 bases are a match to TRBD1. The CDR3 length is 16 residues. V shed 4 bases, J shed 2 bases, and the junction held 8 bases outside the gene matches. The germline gives CDR1 MNHEY, CDR2 SVGEGT. The CDR3 loop reads CASSLPRTGGTYEQYF. The CDR3 DNA sequence: TGTGCCAGCAGTTTACCCCGGACAGGGGGAACCTACGAGCAGTACTTC.

The rearrangement joins TRBV5-4 to TRBJ2-7; 10 nucleotides line up with TRBD2. The germline V gene encodes CDR1 SGHNT and CDR2 YYREEE (reference sequence). V shed 1 base, J shed 3 bases, and the junction held 7 bases outside the gene matches. CDR3 length: 16 residues. This CDR3 reads CASSLPTSGTNYEQYF. The CDR3 nucleotides are TGTGCCAGCAGCTTGCCCACTAGCGGGACCAACTACGAGCAGTACTTC.

The rearrangement joins TRBV4-3 to TRBJ2-2, with 9 bases lining up with TRBD2. The ends lost 1 base at V and 7 bases at J; junction bases unmatched: 10. The CDR3 is 17 amino acids. Per the germline V gene, CDR1 is LGHNA and CDR2 is YSLEER. The CDR3: CASSQGNSGSQVGELFF. DNA for the CDR3: TGCGCCAGCAGCCAAGGGAATAGCGGGAGTCAGGTCGGGGAGCTGTTTTTT.

This rearrangement joins TRBV28 to TRBJ2-2; D might be TRBD1 (7 bases). CDR1 is MDHEN and CDR2 is SYDVKM in the germline V gene. The V end lost 4 bases, the J end lost 6 bases, and 18 bases lay between the germline ends. This CDR3 has 16 amino acids. Here the CDR3 reads CASSSQWRGRAGELFF. The CDR3 bases are TGTGCCAGCAGTTCCCAATGGAGGGGGCGCGCCGGGGAGCTGTTTTTT.

CDR3 in DNA: TGTGCCAGCAGTTTAGCGGGGGGGCAACAGCCCCAGCATTTT. Its translation: CASSLAGGQQPQHF. The chain uses TRBV6-5 and TRBJ1-5, with a possible D match to TRBD1 (6 bases). V shed 4 bases and J shed 7 bases, with 14 bases lying between them. The germline gives CDR1 MNHEY, CDR2 SVGAGI. This CDR3 contains 14 residues.

The chain has TRBV7-9 and TRBJ2-5; D is perhaps TRBD2 (6 bases). Trimming cost V 5 bases and J 5 bases, with 21 bases left between them. The V gene's germline CDR1 is SEHNR and CDR2 FQNEAQ (reference sequence). This CDR3 is built from 16 residues. DNA of the CDR3: TGTGCCAGCAGCCTCGGCAGGGTAGCGGCAATTGAGACCCAGTACTTC. This codes for CASSLGRVAAIETQYF.

The gene calls are TRBV7-2 and TRBJ1-5; D is ambiguous. Germline CDR1 SGHTA, CDR2 FQGNSA. This CDR3 has 17 amino acids. Trimming pared 1 base from V and 1 base from J, leaving 14 bases between. The CDR3 DNA reads as TGTGCCAGCAGCTTAGATGGTGGGAGCCTGAGCAATCAGCCCCAGCATTTT. The encoded protein is CASSLDGGSLSNQPQHF.

The chain recombines TRBV4-2 with TRBJ1-4; 9 bases are shared with TRBD1. The CDR3 totals 16 residues. V was clipped by 0 bases and J by 3 bases; unmatched bases: 2. Germline V gives CDR1 LGHNA, CDR2 YNFKEQ. CDR3 sequence: CASSQDRDRANEKLFF. CDR3 in DNA: TGTGCCAGCAGCCAAGATCGGGACAGGGCTAATGAAAAACTGTTTTTT.

The chain has TRBV7-9 and TRBJ1-5; the D gene is possibly TRBD1 (5 bases). V dropped 3 bases and J dropped 6 bases, with 12 bases sitting between them. The V gene's germline CDR1 is SEHNR and CDR2 FQNEAQ (reference sequence). The CDR3 runs 14 residues. CDR3 amino acids: CASSFPGEGQPQHF. In DNA, the CDR3 is TGTGCCAGCAGCTTCCCGGGGGAGGGTCAGCCCCAGCATTTT.

V is TRBV3-1 (or the pseudogene TRBV3-2) and J is TRBJ2-1, with 7 bases matching TRBD1. Trimming took 6 bases from V and 7 from J; bases not matched to a gene: 6. Germline assignment: CDR1 LGHDT and CDR2 YNNKEL (reference sequence). The CDR3 length is 13 residues. The CDR3, as DNA: TGTGCCAGCAGACTACAGGGGTTAAATGAGCAGTTCTTC. This translates into CASRLQGLNEQFF.

The chain combines TRBV5-5 with TRBJ1-3; the D is unclear. Trimming took 2 bases from V and 0 from J, leaving 12 bases between them. CDR1 and CDR2 from the germline V gene are SGHKS and YYEKEE (reference sequence). The CDR3 sequence is 16 residues long. CDR3 loop: CASSFTRTSSGNTIYF. The CDR3 nucleotides read TGTGCCAGCAGCTTTACACGGACTTCCTCTGGAAACACCATATATTTT. Together with reference TRBV5-5 and TRBJ1-3, the CDR3 gives the full variable domain: DAGVTQSPTHLIKTRGQQVTLRCSPISGHKSVSWYQQVLGQGPQFIFQYYEKEERGRGNFPDRFSARQFPNYSSELNVNALLLGDSALYLCASSFTRTSSGNTIYFGEGSWLTVV.

This chain connects TRBV28 to TRBJ1-5; TRBD1 agrees at 10 bases. Germline assignment: CDR1 MDHEN and CDR2 SYDVKM. J was trimmed by 2 bases and V by 7 bases; bases with no gene match: 8. The CDR3 contains 16 residues. DNA for the CDR3: TGTGCCAGCATTAAGTTCGGGACAGGGGGCAATCAGCCCCAGCATTTT. As protein: CASIKFGTGGNQPQHF.

The rearrangement joins TRBV29-1 to TRBJ2-7; 8 positions match TRBD2. Germline V gives CDR1 SQVTM, CDR2 ANQGSEA. Trimming at V came to 6 bases and at J to 3 bases, leaving 13 bases not matched to a gene. The CDR3 covers 15 residues. Here the CDR3 DNA reads TGCAGCGTGAACCACCGGGCGGGAGGCAACTACGAGCAGTACTTC. Its translation is CSVNHRAGGNYEQYF.

The chain employs TRBV4-1 and TRBJ1-2, with a weak D call TRBD1 (5 bases). CDR3 length: 19 amino acids. CDR1 and CDR2 from the germline V gene are MGHRA and YSYEKL. V dropped 2 bases and J dropped 3 bases, with 25 bases sitting between them. CDR3 loop: CASSQPGVLGVYLDYGYTF. The CDR3 nucleotides are TGCGCCAGCAGCCAACCCGGAGTATTAGGGGTGTATTTGGACTATGGCTACACCTTC.

The chain joins TRBV28 to TRBJ2-5, with 9 bases that match TRBD2. V was clipped by 6 bases and J by 4 bases; unmatched bases: 0. The CDR3 contains 12 residues. Germline values: CDR1 MDHEN, CDR2 SYDVKM. The CDR3 reads CASRAGGETQYF. The CDR3 region has the DNA TGTGCCAGCAGAGCGGGGGGAGAGACCCAGTACTTC.

This clone was detected once. This rearrangement joins TRBV2 to TRBJ1-1; 8 bases agree with TRBD1. The junction had 8 bases not matched to a gene; V was cut back by 7 bases and J by 4 bases. Germline V lookup: CDR1 SNHLY, CDR2 FYNNEI. The CDR3 consists of 14 residues. CDR3: CASKRQGIGTEAFF. The CDR3 DNA follows: TGTGCCAGCAAACGACAGGGGATAGGCACTGAAGCTTTCTTT.